Listed below are T cell receptor beta chains from one sample, sequenced in a study of blood T cell repertoires in COVID-19. TCRdb's copy holds only in-frame clones and misses some; the assay was immunoSEQ multiplex PCR. The sample carries some 310,000 clones, around 89% recorded once. Material: peripheral blood. These receptors came from a woman aged 40 to 55 with COVID-19, enrolled during active disease. Each CDR3 is given with its conserved first and last residue.

TRBV18	TRBJ1-2	14	CASSPVQGAYGYTF
TRBV6-2/TRBV6-3	TRBJ1-6	15	CASSPDRVNNSPLHF
TRBV19	TRBJ1-5	15	CASRVDSYSNQPQHF
TRBV5-4	TRBJ2-1	15	CASSLAGRGLDEQFF
TRBV12-5	TRBJ1-2	16	CASGLPREGRTSGYTF
TRBV30	TRBJ2-7	14	CAWGGVRSSYEQYF
TRBV25-1	TRBJ1-6	15	CASSARDRVNSPLHF
TRBV6-5	TRBJ2-7	16	CASSYSRQTDRYEQYF
TRBV5-1	TRBJ2-1	13	CASSLALLDEQFF
TRBV10-3	TRBJ1-1	15	CAISERTGLNTEAFF
TRBV7-3	TRBJ2-3	14	CASSLLGLADTQYF
TRBV9	TRBJ2-3	16	CASSVGLAMEADTQYF
TRBV12-5	TRBJ2-5	15	CASGSGTDRQETQYF
TRBV18	TRBJ2-7	16	CASSPFGRDTAYEQYF
TRBV3-1/TRBV3-2	TRBJ2-7	16	CASSQVLKRGPYEQYF
TRBV28	TRBJ2-7	13	CASSLFPPGEQYF
TRBV5-8	TRBJ2-7	14	CASSLGRGGYEQYF
TRBV9	TRBJ1-1	14	CASSFLEGDTEAFF
TRBV6-5	TRBJ1-5	12	CASRGEGQPQHF
TRBV28	TRBJ1-4	16	CASSRAERQQNEKLFF
TRBV5-1	TRBJ1-2	14	CASRPGTGGYGYTF
TRBV3-1/TRBV3-2	TRBJ2-1	13	CASSRLADNEQFF
TRBV9	TRBJ2-1	14	CASSKREPYNEQFF
TRBV28	TRBJ1-2	15	CASDTTGGPNYGYTF
TRBV5-1	TRBJ2-2	17	CASSSGLAGEYTGELFF
TRBV12-5	TRBJ2-5	16	CASGLDRDSHGETQYF
TRBV10-3	TRBJ1-2	13	CATYITGLYGYTF
TRBV28	TRBJ1-5	14	CAMGRGTSNQPQHF
TRBV28	TRBJ1-4	18	CASSSPGTGAGLGEKLFF
TRBV7-8	TRBJ1-6	15	CASSGRVRDNSPLHF
TRBV27	TRBJ1-6	17	CASSLRPGSSYNSPLHF
TRBV29-1	TRBJ1-4	12	CSATGVNDKLFF
TRBV19	TRBJ2-3	16	CASSSPGGRSTDTQYF
TRBV5-1	TRBJ1-4	14	CASSGGLNNEKLFF
TRBV11-1	TRBJ2-1	15	CASSPGPTTGNEQFF
TRBV5-5	TRBJ2-5	14	CASSLNAREETQYF
TRBV4-3	TRBJ2-2	16	CASSQVLGTVTGELFF
TRBV9	TRBJ1-1	14	CASSVGDRAREAFF
TRBV2	TRBJ1-1	10	CASRQSEAFF
TRBV7-2	TRBJ1-4	15	CASSPVNDRGEKLFF
TRBV5-1	TRBJ2-7	13	CASSFAGSYEQYF
TRBV6-5	TRBJ1-2	16	CASSSTGWGTNYGYTF